This entry lists 22 T cell receptor beta chains sequenced from one sample in a study of identical twins. TCRdb processed the 5' RACE reads anew with MiXCR; each CDR3 protein has one entry. Found here are fewer than 250,000 distinct CDR3 sequences, 6.5% to 9% of them singletons; the top ten hold around 5%. A further study also used this sample, focusing on yellow fever vaccine responses in identical twins.

The sequenced sample consisted of CD8+ T cells sorted from blood. The receptors originated from a woman aged 18-29 years in good health.

The chain recombines TRBV6-1 with TRBJ2-4, with D possibly TRBD1 on 5 matching bases. Germline V gene data show CDR1 as MNHNS and CDR2 as SASEGT. The length of the CDR3 is 17 residues. V lost 6 bases and J 0 bases, leaving 18 bases between the germline ends. This CDR3 reads CASRSPTVRGAKNIQYF. The CDR3 DNA is TGTGCCAGCAGATCGCCGACAGTTCGAGGAGCCAAAAACATTCAGTACTTC.

This clonotype has more than one count but fewer than ten. J is TRBJ2-1 and V is TRBV10-2; no definite D call. Trimming cost V 4 bases and J 2 bases, with 9 bases left between them. The CDR3 is made up of 14 amino acids. The V gene's germline CDR1 is WSHSY and CDR2 SAAADI. CDR3 DNA sequence: TGCGCCAGCAGTGCTGACTCGGCCTACAATGAGCAGTTCTTC. Translating it yields CASSADSAYNEQFF.

This clonotype was recorded a few times. This chain uses TRBV28 with TRBJ2-7; 10 positions match TRBD2. This CDR3 region has 16 residues. CDR1 and CDR2 (germline): MDHEN, SYDVKM. V shed 5 bases and J 0 bases; nucleotides not matched to a gene: 7. The CDR3 DNA sequence: TGTGCCAGCAGTCCCACCGGGACTAGCGTCTCCTACGAGCAGTACTTC. As protein: CASSPTGTSVSYEQYF.

This clonotype was recorded a few times. The genes are TRBV6-5 and TRBJ1-1; no definite D call. Germline V gene sequence: CDR1 MNHEY, CDR2 SVGAGI. V was clipped by 2 bases and J by 1 base, with 17 bases between them. This CDR3 has 17 amino acids. DNA for the CDR3: TGTGCCAGCAGTTACGGCAGTGTGATTACTTCGAACACTGAAGCTTTCTTT. This gives the protein CASSYGSVITSNTEAFF.

This clonotype has more than one count but fewer than ten. This rearrangement joins TRBV5-1 to TRBJ1-1, with D unresolved. Trimming pared 4 bases from V and 5 bases from J, leaving 15 bases between. Germline lookup yields CDR1 SGHRS and CDR2 YFSETQ. The CDR3 covers 14 residues. CDR3 DNA sequence: TGCGCCAGCAGCCCCCTAGACGGGAGTACTGAAGCTTTCTTT. Its protein is CASSPLDGSTEAFF.

The chain joins TRBV19 to TRBJ2-7, with D possibly matching TRBD1 (5 bases). The V gene's germline CDR1 is LNHDA and CDR2 SQIVND (reference sequence). V was shortened by 6 bases and J by 0 bases, with 15 bases between the two germline ends. This CDR3 is built from 15 residues. CDR3 loop: CASSLGASISYEQYF. As DNA, the CDR3 is TGTGCCAGTAGCCTAGGGGCGTCCATCTCCTACGAGCAGTACTTC.

Only a few counts were recorded for this clonotype. V usage is TRBV9 and J usage is TRBJ1-2; TRBD1 matches at 10 bases. Germline-derived CDR1 and CDR2 are SGDLS and YYNGEE. The V and J ends lost 3 bases and 4 bases, in that order; junction bases with no gene match: 3. The CDR3 spans 14 residues. The CDR3 DNA follows: TGTGCCAGCAGCGGGGGACAGGGGAGCTATGGCTACACCTTC. As protein: CASSGGQGSYGYTF.

This clonotype appeared many times. The V and J genes are TRBV12-3 or TRBV12-4 and TRBJ2-7; TRBD2 is a possible D gene (6 bases). The CDR3 is 15 amino acids. The V end was cut by 5 bases, the J end by 5 bases, with 19 bases between. The CDR3 nucleotides are TGTGCCAGCAGTACCACTAAGCGGGCTCTCAACGAGCAGTACTTC. This encodes CASSTTKRALNEQYF.

There are many counts of this clonotype. This sequence joins TRBV5-1 and TRBJ2-3, with TRBD2 identical over 9 bases. This CDR3 comprises 14 residues. Germline-derived CDR1 and CDR2 are SGHRS and YFSETQ. V shed 4 bases, J shed 9 bases, and the junction held 9 bases outside the gene matches. The CDR3 region is CASSLQVAGETQYF. CDR3 sequence (DNA): TGCGCCAGCAGCCTCCAGGTAGCGGGAGAAACGCAGTATTTT.

This chain uses TRBV24-1 with TRBJ2-5; 13 bases align to TRBD2. This CDR3 comprises 18 residues. Trimming took 2 bases from V and 3 from J; bases not matched to a gene: 8. Germline CDR1 is KGHDR and CDR2 is SFDVKD. The CDR3 nucleotides are TGTGCCACCAGTGATTGGACTAGCGGGAGTTGGGGTAAAGAGACCCAGTACTTC. This sequence encodes CATSDWTSGSWGKETQYF.

This chain uses TRBV12-3 or TRBV12-4 with TRBJ2-3; a weak D match, TRBD1 (5 bases). CDR3 length equals 13 residues. V was cut by 4 bases and J by 4 bases, with 9 bases left in between. The CDR3 DNA is TGTGCCAGCAGTTCGCAGGGCCCAGATACGCAGTATTTT. Its protein is CASSSQGPDTQYF.

This clonotype has just a few counts. This chain joins TRBV7-8 and TRBJ2-7; 11 bases are a match to TRBD1. The CDR3 sequence is 16 residues long. Germline CDR1 SGHVS, CDR2 FQNEAQ. V shed 3 bases and J 3 bases; nucleotides not matched to a gene: 7. The CDR3 bases are TGTGCCAGCAGCTTCCTCGGACAGGGGGCTTTCTACGAGCAGTACGTC. This encodes CASSFLGQGAFYEQYV.

This clonotype was found many times. The chain carries TRBV11-2 and TRBJ2-2; TRBD2 might be the D (5 bases). The V end lost 1 base, the J end lost 1 base, and 10 bases lay between the germline ends. The CDR3 is made up of 16 amino acids. Germline V gene lookup returns CDR1 SGHAT and CDR2 FQNNGV. The CDR3 reads CASSLGGSGNTGELFF. Written as DNA, the CDR3 is TGTGCCAGCAGCTTAGGAGGGAGCGGGAACACCGGGGAGCTGTTTTTT.

V and J are TRBV28 and TRBJ2-1; tentative D call: TRBD2 (5 bases). The germline gives CDR1 MDHEN, CDR2 SYDVKM. The length of the CDR3 is 18 residues. The V end was cut by 3 bases, the J end by 0 bases, with 18 bases between. CDR3 sequence reads: CASSLGEGGLSSYNEQFF. In DNA form, the CDR3 reads TGTGCCAGCAGTTTGGGAGAAGGCGGACTTAGCTCCTACAATGAGCAGTTCTTC.

This clonotype has just a few counts. The V call is TRBV29-1, the J call TRBJ1-1; D gene uncertain. Germline values: CDR1 SQVTM, CDR2 ANQGSEA. The CDR3 is 13 amino acids. V was shortened by 1 base and J by 7 bases, with 13 bases between the two germline ends. As DNA, the CDR3 is TGCAGCGTTGAAGGGGAAGGGTACGGTGAAGCTTTCTTT. Protein product: CSVEGEGYGEAFF. The full variable domain, rest sourced from reference TRBV29-1 and TRBJ1-1, is SAVISQKPSRDICQRGTSLTIQCQVDSQVTMMFWYRQQPGQSLTLIATANQGSEATYESGFVIDKFPISRPNLTFSTLTVSNMSPEDSSIYLCSVEGEGYGEAFFGQGTRLTVV.

In its sample, this clonotype was seen a few times. CDR3 in amino acids: CASSYIGGGEQFF. DNA for the CDR3: TGTGCCAGCAGTTATATAGGCGGGGGCGAGCAGTTCTTC. The rearrangement joins TRBV6-6 to TRBJ2-1; D is possibly TRBD2 (7 bases). V was trimmed by 3 bases and J by 10 bases, leaving 13 bases between them. The CDR3 sequence is 13 residues long. The germline V gene encodes CDR1 MNHNY and CDR2 SVGAGI (reference sequence).

Ten or more counts support this clonotype. The gene calls are TRBV29-1 and TRBJ2-1; 9 bases fit TRBD1. This CDR3 comprises 13 residues. V lost 3 bases to trimming and J lost 12 bases; unmatched junction nucleotides: 9. Looked up from germline, CDR1 is SQVTM and CDR2 is ANQGSEA. CDR3 protein: CSVEPRAGQGQFF. CDR3 in DNA: TGCAGCGTTGAGCCCAGGGCGGGACAGGGGCAGTTCTTC.

This clonotype was seen a few times. The CDR3 spells CASSVDNTEAFF. CDR3 sequence (DNA): TGTGCCAGCAGCGTAGACAACACTGAAGCTTTCTTT. The rearrangement uses TRBV9 and TRBJ1-1, with unresolved D. CDR1 and CDR2 from the germline V gene are SGDLS and YYNGEE. This CDR3 has 12 residues. Trimming cost V 0 bases and J 2 bases, with 2 bases left between them.

This clonotype was picked up a small number of times. The chain couples TRBV5-6 to TRBJ2-5; D is perhaps TRBD2 (6 bases). Trimming stripped 3 bases from V and 1 base from J, with 25 bases between. The CDR3 extends over 19 amino acids. The germline V gene has CDR1 SGHDT and CDR2 YYEEEE. Here the CDR3 DNA reads TGTGCCAGCAGCTCGCTCGATCCGGGACTCATAGATGCCCAAGAGACCCAGTACTTC. It translates to CASSSLDPGLIDAQETQYF. The full variable domain, in which reference TRBV5-6 and TRBJ2-5 provide the parts outside the CDR3, is DAGVTQSPTHLIKTRGQQVTLRCSPKSGHDTVSWYQQALGQGPQFIFQYYEEEERQRGNFPDRFSGHQFPNYSSELNVNALLLGDSALYLCASSSLDPGLIDAQETQYFGPGTRLLVL.

This clonotype was detected ten times or more. V gene TRBV4-1 combines with J gene TRBJ1-1; D call uncertain. This CDR3 comprises 13 residues. V lost 0 bases, J lost 5 bases, and 7 bases lay in between. CDR1 and CDR2 (germline): MGHRA, YSYEKL. CDR3 region: CASSQDRRTEAFF. CDR3 coding DNA: TGCGCCAGCAGCCAAGATCGGAGGACTGAAGCTTTCTTT.

A few counts support this clonotype. The chain recombines TRBV27 with TRBJ1-2, with unresolved D. Trimming shortened V by 0 bases and J by 8 bases, and 22 bases separated the two germline ends. The CDR3 totals 17 residues. Germline V gene sequence: CDR1 MNHEY, CDR2 SMNVEV (reference sequence). Here the CDR3 reads CASSLSLGPLIYGGYTF. In DNA form, the CDR3 reads TGTGCCAGCAGTTTATCTTTAGGACCGCTTATCTATGGCGGCTACACCTTC.

The chain employs TRBV7-9 and TRBJ2-4, with D tentatively TRBD1 or TRBD2 (5 bases each). Germline assignment: CDR1 SEHNR and CDR2 FQNEAQ (reference sequence). The CDR3 has 14 residues. With 5 bases removed from V and 4 bases from J, the gap between germline ends came to 12 bases. For the CDR3, the DNA is TGTGCCAGCAGCACTCCTTGGGGGAAAAACATTCAGTACTTC. Amino acids: CASSTPWGKNIQYF. The entire variable domain, with the rest obtained from reference TRBV7-9 and TRBJ2-4, is as follows: DTGVSQNPRHKITKRGQNVTFRCDPISEHNRLYWYRQTLGQGPEFLTYFQNEAQLEKSRLLSDRFSAERPKGSFSTLEIQRTEQGDSAMYLCASSTPWGKNIQYFGAGTRLSVL.